Here is one T cell receptor (beta chain) with its context. This entry belongs to a study of blood T cells in healthy people across ages. Germline V gene data show CDR1 as SQVTM and CDR2 as ANQGSEA. Trimming took off 6 bases at V and 0 bases at J, with 21 bases between the two ends. This CDR3 comprises 17 residues. PCR was performed a second time for 7 to 11 cycles using a sample-barcoded 5' primer and a J-beta primer mix. In TCRdb, the 5' RACE reads were re-called with MiXCR into one record per CDR3 protein. The data show more than 1 million distinct CDR3 sequences, with more than 35% seen just once and under 20% held by the top ten.

The source of this sequence is a woman in her fifties or sixties in good health. Input material: blood. The chain links TRBV29-1 to TRBJ2-1; D perhaps matches TRBD1 (6 bases). DNA of the CDR3: TGCAGCGTGGGGGCCTTGGCGGCTACTGGCTCCTACAATGAGCAGTTCTTC. Protein sequence: CSVGALAATGSYNEQFF.